This paragraph covers one T cell receptor beta chain sequence. This CDR3 spans 13 amino acids. V lost 0 bases, J lost 5 bases, and 7 bases lay in between. The entry originates in a study of blood T cell repertoires in COVID-19. Per the study methods: Estimation of nucleated cell counts was performed using reference gene primer amplification. Clones were read by immunoSEQ multiplex PCR, and TCRdb kept only the in-frame ones, dropping some. The DNA gave D and trimming, while V, J and clone size come from that table. The table records tens of thousands of clones, 85% to 90% of them present only once. Input material: peripheral blood. This chain joins TRBV12-3 or TRBV12-4 and TRBJ1-1, with unresolved D. This clonotype was obtained from a man in his forties or fifties with active COVID-19. The CDR3 nucleotides are TGTGCCAGCAGTTTAGCCGGGGTGACTGAAGCTTTCTTT. Its protein is CASSLAGVTEAFF.